The table lists the clone carrying this T cell receptor (beta chain) with a few counts. Its antigen is unidentified. These data are taken from a study of blood T cells in healthy people across ages. Combining a sample-barcoded 5' primer with a J-beta primer mix, a second PCR ran for about 7 to 12 cycles. TCRdb used MiXCR to reprocess the 5' RACE reads, holding one entry per CDR3 protein. The sample contains 550,000 to 800,000 distinct CDR3 sequences, roughly 21% of which appear only once. Study findings and constraints: Diversity figures based on one million T cells were deemed too low. While age rose, TCR beta diversity per million T cells dropped in a roughly linear way.

This receptor was identified in a man aged 70 or older in good health. The sample comprised blood.

CDR3 DNA sequence: TGCGCCAGCAGCCAAGATTGGGGCAGCAATCAGCCCCAGCATTTT. This sequence encodes CASSQDWGSNQPQHF. The chain combines TRBV4-3 with TRBJ1-5; tentatively, D is TRBD1 (5 bases). Germline V gene lookup returns CDR1 LGHNA and CDR2 YSLEER. V lost 0 bases and J lost 1, with 7 bases in between. The length of the CDR3 is 15 residues.